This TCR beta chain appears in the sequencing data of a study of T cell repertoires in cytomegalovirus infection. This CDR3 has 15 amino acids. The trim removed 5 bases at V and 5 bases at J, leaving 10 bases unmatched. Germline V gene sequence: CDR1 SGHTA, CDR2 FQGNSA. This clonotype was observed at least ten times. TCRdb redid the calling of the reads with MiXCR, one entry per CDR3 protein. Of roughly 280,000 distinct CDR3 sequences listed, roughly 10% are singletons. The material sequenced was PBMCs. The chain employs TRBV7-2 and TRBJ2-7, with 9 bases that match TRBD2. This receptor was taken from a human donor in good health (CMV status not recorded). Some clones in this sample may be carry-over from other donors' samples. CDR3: CASSPRAGGGHEQYF. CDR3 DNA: TGTGCCAGCAGCCCCCGGGCGGGGGGGGGACACGAGCAGTACTTC.